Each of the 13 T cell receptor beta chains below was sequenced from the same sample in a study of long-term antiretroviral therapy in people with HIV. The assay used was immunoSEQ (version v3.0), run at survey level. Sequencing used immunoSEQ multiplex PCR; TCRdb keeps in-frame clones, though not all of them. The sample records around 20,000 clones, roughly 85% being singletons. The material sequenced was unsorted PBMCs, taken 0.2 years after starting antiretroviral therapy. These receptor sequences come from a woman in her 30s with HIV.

This CDR3 is CASSQRIQQETQYF. Here the CDR3 DNA reads TGTGCCAGCAGCCAGCGGATTCAACAAGAGACCCAGTACTTC. J is TRBJ2-5 and V is TRBV14; D call uncertain. Germline CDR1 is SGHDN and CDR2 is FVKESK. V lost 3 bases to trimming and J lost 2 bases, with 10 bases between them. The CDR3 totals 14 residues. Combining the CDR3 with reference TRBV14 and TRBJ2-5 gives the whole variable domain EAGVTQFPSHSVIEKGQTVTLRCDPISGHDNLYWYRRVMGKEIKFLLHFVKESKQDESGMPNNRFLAERTGGTYSTLKVQPAELEDSGVYFCASSQRIQQETQYFGPGTRLLVL.

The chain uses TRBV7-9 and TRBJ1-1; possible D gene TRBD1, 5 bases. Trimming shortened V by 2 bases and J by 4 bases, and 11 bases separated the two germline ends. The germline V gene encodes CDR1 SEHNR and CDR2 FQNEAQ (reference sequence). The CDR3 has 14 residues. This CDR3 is CASSLQGRITEAFF. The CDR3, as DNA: TGTGCCAGCAGCTTACAGGGTCGCATCACTGAAGCTTTCTTT.

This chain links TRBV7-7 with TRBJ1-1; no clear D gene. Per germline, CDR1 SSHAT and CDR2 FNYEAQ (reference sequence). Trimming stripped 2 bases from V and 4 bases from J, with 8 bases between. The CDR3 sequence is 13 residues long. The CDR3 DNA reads TGTGCCAGCAGCTTAACGGAGGGCACTGAAGCTTTCTTT. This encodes CASSLTEGTEAFF.

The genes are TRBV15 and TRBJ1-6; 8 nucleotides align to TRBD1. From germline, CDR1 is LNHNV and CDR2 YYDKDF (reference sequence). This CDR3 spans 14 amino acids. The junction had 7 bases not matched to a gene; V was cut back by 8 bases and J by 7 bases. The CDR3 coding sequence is TGTGCCACCGCCGGACAGGGAAGAAATTCACCCCTCCACTTT. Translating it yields CATAGQGRNSPLHF.

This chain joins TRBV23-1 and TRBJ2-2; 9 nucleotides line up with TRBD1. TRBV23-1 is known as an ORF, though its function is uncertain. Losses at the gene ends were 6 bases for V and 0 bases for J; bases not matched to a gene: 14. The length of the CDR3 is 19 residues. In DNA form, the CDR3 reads TGCGCCAGCAGACAACCCGACAGGGGGGACCCTTCGAACACCGGGGAGCTGTTTTTT. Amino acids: CASRQPDRGDPSNTGELFF.

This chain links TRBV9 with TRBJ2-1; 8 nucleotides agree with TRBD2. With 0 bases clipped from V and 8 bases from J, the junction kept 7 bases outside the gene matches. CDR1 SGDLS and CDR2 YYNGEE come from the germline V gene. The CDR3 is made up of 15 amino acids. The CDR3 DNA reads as TGTGCCAGCAGCGTAGTAGCGGGGCGGGGGGATGAGCAGTTCTTC. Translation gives CASSVVAGRGDEQFF.

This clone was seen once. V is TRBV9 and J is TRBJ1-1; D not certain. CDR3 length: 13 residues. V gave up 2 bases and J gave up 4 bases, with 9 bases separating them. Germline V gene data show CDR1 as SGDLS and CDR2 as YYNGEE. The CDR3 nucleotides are TGTGCCAGCAGCGTGCTGGGAGGCACTGAAGCTTTCTTT. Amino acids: CASSVLGGTEAFF.

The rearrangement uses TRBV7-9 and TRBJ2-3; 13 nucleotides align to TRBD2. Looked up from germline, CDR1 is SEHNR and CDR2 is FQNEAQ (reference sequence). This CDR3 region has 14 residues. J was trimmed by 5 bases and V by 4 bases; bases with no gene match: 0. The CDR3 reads CASSWTSGGDTQYF. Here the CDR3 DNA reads TGTGCCAGCAGCTGGACTAGCGGGGGAGATACGCAGTATTTT.

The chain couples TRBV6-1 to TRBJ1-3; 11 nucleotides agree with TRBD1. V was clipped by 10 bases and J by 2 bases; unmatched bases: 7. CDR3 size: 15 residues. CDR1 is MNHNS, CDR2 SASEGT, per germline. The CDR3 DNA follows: TGTGCCACCAACCGGGACAGGGGGACTGGAAACACCATATATTTT. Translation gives CATNRDRGTGNTIYF.

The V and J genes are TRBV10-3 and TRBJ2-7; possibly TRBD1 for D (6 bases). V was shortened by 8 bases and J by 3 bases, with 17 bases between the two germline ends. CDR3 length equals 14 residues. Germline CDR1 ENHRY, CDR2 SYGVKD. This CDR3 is CAIERRTVCYEQYV. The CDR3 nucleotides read TGTGCCATCGAGAGAAGGACAGTCTGCTACGAGCAGTACGTC.

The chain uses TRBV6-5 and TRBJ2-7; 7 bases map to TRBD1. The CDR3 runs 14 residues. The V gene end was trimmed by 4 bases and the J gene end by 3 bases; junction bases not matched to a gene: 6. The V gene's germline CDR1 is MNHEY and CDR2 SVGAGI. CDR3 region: CASSSDRSNYEQYF. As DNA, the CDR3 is TGTGCCAGCAGTTCGGACAGGTCTAACTACGAGCAGTACTTC.

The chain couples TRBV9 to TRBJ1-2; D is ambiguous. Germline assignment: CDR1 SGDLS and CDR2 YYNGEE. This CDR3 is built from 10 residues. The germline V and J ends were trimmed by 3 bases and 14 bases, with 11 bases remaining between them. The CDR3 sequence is CASSGPPRTF. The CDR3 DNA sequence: TGTGCCAGCAGCGGCCCCCCTCGTACCTTC.

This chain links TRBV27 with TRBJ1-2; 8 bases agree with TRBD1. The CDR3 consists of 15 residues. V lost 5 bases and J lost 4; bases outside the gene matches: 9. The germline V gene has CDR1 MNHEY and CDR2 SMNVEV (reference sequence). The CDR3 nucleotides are TGTGCCAGCAGTCCTGGGGCAGGGGGCCTCTATGGCTACACCTTC. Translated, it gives CASSPGAGGLYGYTF.